This TCR beta chain is drawn from a study of T cells in Graves' hyperthyroidism and ophthalmopathy. Study outcomes and limitations: In simple terms, a model built on 13 V-J features told ophthalmopathy apart from stable hyperthyroidism. In the blood, most expanded thyroid clonotypes above 0.001 appeared as well.

Using RNA transcripts as the source, TCR beta CDR3 regions were amplified. RT-PCR in the first round (using the HTBI primer set) targeted the TCR CDR3. Via MiXCR, TCRdb re-called the multiplex PCR reads, giving one row per CDR3 protein. The sample yields about 700,000 distinct CDR3 sequences, less than 45% seen once. This clonotype showed up just a few times. The antigen is undetermined. Diagnosing involved the use of clinical symptoms, serum thyroxine and TRAb, thyroid ultrasound and orbital computed tomography. The CDR3 is 15 residues long. Looked up from germline, CDR1 is SNHLY and CDR2 is FYNNEI. The V and J ends lost 6 bases and 6 bases respectively, with 15 bases between them.

This chain joins TRBV2 and TRBJ1-6; D gene ambiguous. The receptor comes from an adult man with Graves' disease, either hyperthyroidism or ophthalmopathy (not recorded which). The specimen sequenced was peripheral blood or thyroid tissue (not recorded which). Here the CDR3 reads CASRGDRGINSPLHF. For the CDR3, the DNA is TGTGCCAGCAGAGGAGACCGAGGTATTAATTCACCCCTCCACTTT.